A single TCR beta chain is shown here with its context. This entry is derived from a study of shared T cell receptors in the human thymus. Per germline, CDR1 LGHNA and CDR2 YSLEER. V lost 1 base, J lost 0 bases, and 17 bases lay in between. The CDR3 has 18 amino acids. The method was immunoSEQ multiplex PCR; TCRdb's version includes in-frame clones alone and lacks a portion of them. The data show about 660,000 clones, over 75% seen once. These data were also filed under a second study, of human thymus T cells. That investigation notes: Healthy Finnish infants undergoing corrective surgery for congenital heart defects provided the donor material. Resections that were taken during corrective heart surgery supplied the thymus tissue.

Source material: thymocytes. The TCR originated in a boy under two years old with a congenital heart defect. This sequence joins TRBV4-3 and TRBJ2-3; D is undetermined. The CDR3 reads CASSQVLSILSSTDTQYF. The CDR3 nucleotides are TGCGCCAGCAGCCAAGTTCTCAGTATCCTTTCTAGCACAGATACGCAGTATTTT.